Described below is a single T cell receptor beta chain sequence and its context. In this sample, this clone turned up once. Its antigen is not yet known. Base qualities were left out, and no much larger clone turns up one base away. This sample is drawn from a study of OX40 agonist ivuxolimab in advanced cancers. Describing the broader study: Ivuxolimab was a fully human IgG2 agonistic monoclonal antibody targeting the costimulatory receptor OX40 (CD134). Intravenous ivuxolimab was administered to patients every 2 weeks at six dose levels: 0.01, 0.1, 0.3, 1.5, 3 and 10 mg/kg. Among the approximately 54 dose-escalation patients, around 20 had hepatocellular carcinoma, 15 or so melanoma, 9 renal cell carcinoma and 9 head and neck cancer. In the dose-escalation cohort, roughly 80% of patients were male, and the mean age was approximately 55 years, with a range of about 23 to 85. Patients were allowed to have had prior anti-PD-1, anti-PD-L1 or anti-CTLA-4 therapy, and 40% of the dose-escalation patients had been treated with checkpoint inhibitors. Three dose-escalation patients achieved partial responses, one with hepatocellular carcinoma and two with cutaneous melanoma. The point of sequencing TCRbeta in the periphery was to test whether ivuxolimab changed TCR sequence diversity and drove clonal T-cell expansion. The paper describes the monotherapy dose-escalation part (N of about 52 patients) of the phase I trial of ivuxolimab. Broader findings and caveats from the paper: At doses of 0.1 to 3.0 mg/kg, clonal expansion of both CD4+ and CD8+ T cells in blood was seen between baseline and week 6. After ivuxolimab, CD8+ T cells had more expanded clones than CD4+ T cells on average. In the 0.1-3.0 mg/kg groups, partial responders had among the lowest normalized peripheral clonal expansion, particularly in CD8+ T cells. Low levels of normalized T-cell clonal expansion were also seen in some patients who did not respond. Antigen specificity was not determined for the clonally expanded peripheral T cells.

From the germline V gene, CDR1 is MNHNS and CDR2 is SASEGT. The CDR3 measures 15 amino acids from cysteine to phenylalanine. Left in the record is the CDR3 DNA by itself, 45 bases read in frame from the first base. The germline V end is reduced by 6 bases and the J end by 1 base; junction bases left unmatched: 6. Genomic DNA was isolated from the sorted cells so that the TCRbeta CDR3 region could be sequenced. The immunoSEQ Assay was used for sequencing of TCRbeta CDR3 regions. Imported from immuneACCESS, the table was reduced by TCRdb to in-frame sequences with V and J called. These copies leave out some clones; in studies compared against another copy, an unresolved V gene accounts for under half, and the cause of the remainder is not known. Present in this sample are about 78,000 clones, around nine tenths of which were seen just once. The ten largest clones add up to approximately 3% of the sample.

The trial excluded patients who had a history of autoimmune disease or who were on systemic immunosuppression. Peripheral blood for TCR sequencing was drawn from every dose cohort at baseline, at cycle 4 day 1 and at cycle 7 day 1. The samples were drawn from a first-in-human, open-label, multicenter phase I dose-escalation trial of ivuxolimab. Adults with locally advanced or metastatic melanoma, renal cell carcinoma, hepatocellular carcinoma or head and neck squamous cell carcinoma were enrolled in the trial. Before TCR sequencing, CD4+ T cells and CD8+ T cells were sorted from peripheral blood as separate populations.

The rearrangement joined TRBV6-1 to TRBJ1-1, with 9 bases aligning to TRBD1. This specimen consisted of CD4+ or CD8+ T cells sorted from blood, obtained in a trial of the OX40 agonist ivuxolimab. The TCR originated in an adult with an advanced solid tumor such as melanoma, head and neck, liver or kidney cancer. Here the CDR3 is given as CASRVKGQGNTEAFF. The DNA is as follows: TGTGCCAGCAGGGTTAAGGGACAGGGGAACACTGAAGCTTTCTTT.